Following are 15 T cell receptor beta chains from one sample sequenced in a study of cytomegalovirus exposure and HLA in healthy donors. Assay used: immunoSEQ multiplex PCR; TCRdb lists only in-frame clones, some missing. The table lists about 130,000 clones, roughly 87% of them singletons, with around 1.3% in the top ten. The sample consisted of PBMCs. Every receptor here comes from a young woman in good health and CMV-seronegative.

This rearrangement joins TRBV5-1 to TRBJ2-3; 7 nucleotides line up with TRBD1. The CDR3 contains 17 residues. After removal of 2 bases from V and 2 bases from J, the junction contained 11 bases not matched to a gene. Germline V CDR1 and CDR2: SGHRS, YFSETQ. The DNA for the CDR3 is TGCGCCAGCAGCTTTGGTTCAGGGGGATCATTCACAGATACGCAGTATTTT. Protein: CASSFGSGGSFTDTQYF. The full variable domain, its missing parts supplied by reference TRBV5-1 and TRBJ2-3, is KAGVTQTPRYLIKTRGQQVTLSCSPISGHRSVSWYQQTPGQGLQFLFEYFSETQRNKGNFPGRFSGRQFSNSRSEMNVSTLELGDSALYLCASSFGSGGSFTDTQYFGPGTRLTVL.

This clone has just one count. This rearrangement joins TRBV2 to TRBJ1-1; the match to TRBD1 covers 8 bases. CDR3 length: 13 residues. V dropped 7 bases and J dropped 3; count of bases not matched to a gene: 4. Germline V gives CDR1 SNHLY, CDR2 FYNNEI. The CDR3 region is CASTTTGDTEAFF. In nucleotides, the CDR3 is TGTGCCAGCACCACGACAGGGGACACTGAAGCTTTCTTT. Combining the CDR3 with reference TRBV2 and TRBJ1-1 gives the whole variable domain EPEVTQTPSHQVTQMGQEVILRCVPISNHLYFYWYRQILGQKVEFLVSFYNNEISEKSEIFDDQFSVERPDGSNFTLKIRSTKLEDSAMYFCASTTTGDTEAFFGQGTRLTVV.

The chain couples TRBV6-6 to TRBJ2-3; TRBD2 aligns across 12 bases. V shed 8 bases, J shed 6 bases, and the junction held 12 bases outside the gene matches. The CDR3 loop spans 16 amino acids. CDR1 and CDR2 from the germline V gene are MNHNY and SVGAGI (reference sequence). The CDR3 DNA reads as TGTGCCAGCCGACCGACTAGCGGGGGCCTCCGTGATACGCAGTATTTT. This encodes CASRPTSGGLRDTQYF.

The chain employs TRBV9 and TRBJ2-7; TRBD1 might be the D (5 bases). V was trimmed by 0 bases and J by 4 bases, leaving 11 bases between them. The CDR3 consists of 14 residues. CDR1 SGDLS and CDR2 YYNGEE come from the germline V gene. The CDR3 sequence is CASSVGGGRYEQYF. The DNA of the CDR3 is TGTGCCAGCAGCGTAGGGGGCGGACGATACGAGCAGTACTTC.

CDR3: CASRGSPYEQYF. Here the CDR3 DNA reads TGTGCCAGCAGGGGCAGCCCCTACGAGCAGTACTTC. The rearrangement joins TRBV27 to TRBJ2-7, with D uncertain. Germline V lookup: CDR1 MNHEY, CDR2 SMNVEV (reference sequence). The CDR3 loop spans 12 amino acids. Trimming cost V 6 bases and J 2 bases, with 8 bases left between them.

The chain combines TRBV19 with TRBJ2-5, with 9 bases that match TRBD1. V gave up 6 bases and J gave up 5 bases; unmatched junction bases: 10. Germline CDR1 reads LNHDA; CDR2 reads SQIVND (reference sequence). This CDR3 contains 15 residues. The CDR3 sequence: CASRERGTGSETQYF. CDR3 bases: TGTGCCAGTAGAGAGAGAGGGACAGGGTCGGAGACCCAGTACTTC.

This rearrangement joins TRBV7-3 to TRBJ2-3, with 7 bases lining up with TRBD2. Losses at the gene ends were 3 bases for V and 3 bases for J; bases not matched to a gene: 6. Germline CDR1 reads SGHTA; CDR2 reads FQGTGA. The CDR3 is 15 amino acids. CDR3 nucleotides: TGTGCCAGCAGCTTGGGGGGGGGAGGGACAGATACGCAGTATTTT. Its translation: CASSLGGGGTDTQYF.

The chain has TRBV6-1 and TRBJ2-5; D is ambiguous. The CDR3 is 14 amino acids. Trimming removed 1 base at V and 0 bases at J, with 6 bases between. CDR1 and CDR2 (germline): MNHNS, SASEGT. CDR3 region: CASSEDWYQETQYF. The CDR3 DNA reads as TGTGCCAGCAGTGAAGACTGGTACCAAGAGACCCAGTACTTC.

This chain uses TRBV10-3 with TRBJ1-4; 11 positions agree with TRBD1. The CDR3 totals 12 residues. Unmatched junction bases numbered 3, after V lost 6 bases and J lost 12 bases. The V gene's germline CDR1 is ENHRY and CDR2 SYGVKD. CDR3 amino acids: CAISGQGAELFF. The CDR3, as DNA: TGTGCCATCAGCGGACAGGGGGCTGAACTGTTTTTT.

This clone was picked up a small number of times. The J gene is TRBJ1-2, the V gene TRBV6-5; D is undetermined. This CDR3 comprises 16 residues. Germline V gene lookup returns CDR1 MNHEY and CDR2 SVGAGI. Trimming took 0 bases from V and 6 from J, leaving 17 bases between them. CDR3 DNA sequence: TGTGCCAGCAGTTACTCGTACGATACAAGAGGGAATGGCTACACCTTC. Protein product: CASSYSYDTRGNGYTF.

The gene calls are TRBV5-1 and TRBJ2-5, with D tentatively TRBD1 (6 bases). The CDR3 covers 15 residues. Deletions cut 3 bases from V and 1 base from J, with 13 bases between. Per the germline V gene, CDR1 is SGHRS and CDR2 is YFSETQ. CDR3 coding DNA: TGCGCCAGCAGCTCCACAGGACAGATCCAAGAGACCCAGTACTTC. This gives the protein CASSSTGQIQETQYF. Full variable domain (rest looked up from reference TRBV5-1 and TRBJ2-5): KAGVTQTPRYLIKTRGQQVTLSCSPISGHRSVSWYQQTPGQGLQFLFEYFSETQRNKGNFPGRFSGRQFSNSRSEMNVSTLELGDSALYLCASSSTGQIQETQYFGPGTRLLVL.

The chain is built from TRBV7-9 and TRBJ1-2; the D is unclear. V lost 1 base to trimming and J lost 4 bases, with 22 bases between them. The CDR3 loop spans 18 amino acids. In germline, CDR1 is SEHNR, CDR2 FQNEAQ (reference sequence). The CDR3 sequence: CASSLVRGGPRGFYGYTF. For the CDR3, the DNA is TGTGCCAGCAGCTTAGTTCGTGGCGGACCCCGGGGATTCTATGGCTACACCTTC.

The rearrangement joins TRBV7-8 to TRBJ2-1, with TRBD1 as a possible D gene (6 bases). Looked up from germline, CDR1 is SGHVS and CDR2 is FQNEAQ. V was clipped by 3 bases and J by 10 bases, with 7 bases between them. The CDR3 spans 11 residues. The CDR3 region has the DNA TGTGCCAGCAGCTTTAGGGGGGAGCAGTTCTTC. This codes for CASSFRGEQFF.

V and J are TRBV27 and TRBJ1-3; D unclear. Deletions cut 5 bases from V and 3 bases from J, with 20 bases between. Germline assignment: CDR1 MNHEY and CDR2 SMNVEV (reference sequence). The CDR3 is 17 amino acids. In DNA, the CDR3 is TGTGCCAGCAGTCAGCTACTAAACTCGGGGATTGGAAACACCATATATTTT. It translates to CASSQLLNSGIGNTIYF.

V is TRBV11-2 and J is TRBJ1-5; 9 bases agree with TRBD1. CDR1 is SGHAT and CDR2 is FQNNGV in the germline V gene. CDR3 length equals 14 residues. After removal of 7 bases from V and 6 bases from J, the junction contained 7 bases not matched to a gene. In DNA form, the CDR3 reads TGTGCCAGCACCCAGGGACAGGGTAGTCAGCCCCAGCATTTT. It specifies CASTQGQGSQPQHF.